This T cell receptor (beta chain) was documented in a study of shared clonotypes between healthy human individuals. This clone was observed a single time. Some clones are missing from TCRdb's copy, which holds only in-frame ones; the method was immunoSEQ multiplex PCR. The sample lists around 1.6 million clones, 95% to 99% occurring once. This CDR3 comprises 14 residues. V was pared by 3 bases and J by 2 bases, with 11 bases between. Germline CDR1 is SGHDT and CDR2 is YYEEEE. The chain uses TRBV5-6 and TRBJ1-1; D possibly corresponds to TRBD1 (5 bases). The specimen was naive CD4+ T cells sorted from blood. Regarding subset: CD45RA+ positively selected. This sequence originates from a man aged 25-40 years in good health. Written as DNA, the CDR3 is TGTGCCAGCAGCTGGTTCAGGGCAAACACTGAAGCTTTCTTT. As protein: CASSWFRANTEAFF.